Here is one T cell receptor (beta chain) with its context. This entry is derived from a study of blood T cell repertoires in COVID-19. About the research overall: T cells, B-cell-depleted T cells, or PBMCs supplied cDNA or gDNA.

The CDR3 runs to 15 residues. The V gene lost 5 bases and the J gene lost 0 bases, with 11 bases spanning the gap. Germline V CDR1 and CDR2: SGHAT, FQDESV (reference sequence). Under the authors' procedure: Scientists estimated how many nucleated cells there were by amplifying reference gene primers. Sequenced by immunoSEQ multiplex PCR; TCRdb stores in-frame clones only, minus some. That table is the source of V, J and clone size, and D and trimming were worked out from the DNA. The table has 140,000 to 150,000 clones, 85% to 90% seen once. The sequence derives from a woman in her 30s with acute COVID-19. Sequenced sample: PBMCs or T cells enriched from blood (not recorded which). The V gene is TRBV11-1, the J gene TRBJ1-3; D perhaps matches TRBD1 (6 bases). CDR3 bases: TGTGCCAGCAGCCTACAGGGAAACTCTGGAAACACCATATATTTT. It specifies CASSLQGNSGNTIYF.